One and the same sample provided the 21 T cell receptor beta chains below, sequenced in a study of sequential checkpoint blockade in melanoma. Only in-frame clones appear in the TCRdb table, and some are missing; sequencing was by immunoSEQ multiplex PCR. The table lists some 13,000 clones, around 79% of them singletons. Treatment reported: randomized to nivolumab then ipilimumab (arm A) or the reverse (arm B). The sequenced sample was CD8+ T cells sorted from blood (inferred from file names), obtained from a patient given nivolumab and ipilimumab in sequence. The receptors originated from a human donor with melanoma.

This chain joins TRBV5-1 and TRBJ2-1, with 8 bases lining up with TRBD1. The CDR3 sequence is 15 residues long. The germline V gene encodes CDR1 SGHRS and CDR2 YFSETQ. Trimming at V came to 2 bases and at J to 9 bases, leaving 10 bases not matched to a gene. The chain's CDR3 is CASSFAGGDKGEQFF. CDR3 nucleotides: TGCGCCAGCAGCTTTGCAGGGGGCGACAAAGGTGAGCAGTTCTTC.

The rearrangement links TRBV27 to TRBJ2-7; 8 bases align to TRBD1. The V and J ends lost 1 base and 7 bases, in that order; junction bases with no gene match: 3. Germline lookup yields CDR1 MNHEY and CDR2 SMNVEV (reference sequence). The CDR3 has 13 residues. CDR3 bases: TGTGCCAGCAGTTTATACAGGGGGGAAGAGCAGTACTTC. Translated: CASSLYRGEEQYF.

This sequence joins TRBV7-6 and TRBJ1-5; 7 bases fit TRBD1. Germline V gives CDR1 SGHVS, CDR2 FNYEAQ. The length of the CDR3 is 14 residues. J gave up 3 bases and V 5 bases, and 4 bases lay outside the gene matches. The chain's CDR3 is CASSPQGFNQPQHF. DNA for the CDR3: TGTGCCAGCAGCCCACAGGGGTTCAATCAGCCCCAGCATTTT.

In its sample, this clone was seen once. CDR3 sequence (DNA): TGTGCCAGCAGTTTAGCCGGGTTTGAGCAGTTCTTC. It is translated as CASSLAGFEQFF. The rearrangement joins TRBV27 to TRBJ2-1; unclear D gene. Germline V gene sequence: CDR1 MNHEY, CDR2 SMNVEV (reference sequence). The CDR3 spans 12 residues. V dropped 2 bases and J dropped 9 bases, with 8 bases sitting between them.

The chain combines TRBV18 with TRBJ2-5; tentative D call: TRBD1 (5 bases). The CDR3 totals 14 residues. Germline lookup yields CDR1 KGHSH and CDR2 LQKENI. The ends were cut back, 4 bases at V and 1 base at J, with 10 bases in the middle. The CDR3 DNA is TGTGCCAGCTCACGGATGGACATCCAAGAGACCCAGTACTTC. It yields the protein CASSRMDIQETQYF.

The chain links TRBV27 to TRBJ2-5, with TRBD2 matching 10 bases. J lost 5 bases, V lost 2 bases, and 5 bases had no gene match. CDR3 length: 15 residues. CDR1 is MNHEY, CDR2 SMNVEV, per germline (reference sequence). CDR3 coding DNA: TGTGCCAGCAGTTTAGCTAGCGGGGGATGGGAGACCCAGTACTTC. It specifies CASSLASGGWETQYF.

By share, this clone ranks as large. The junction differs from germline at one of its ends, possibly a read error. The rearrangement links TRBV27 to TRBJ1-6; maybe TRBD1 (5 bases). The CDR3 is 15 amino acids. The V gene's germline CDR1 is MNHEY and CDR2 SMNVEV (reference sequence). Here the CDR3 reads CATAPNWGYYSPLHF. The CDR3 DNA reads TGTGCCACCGCTCCTAATTGGGGCTATTATTCACCCCTCCACTTT.

DNA for the CDR3: TGTGCCTGTGGTAGCTCCTACAATGAGCAGTTCTTC. Translated: CACGSSYNEQFF. This rearrangement joins TRBV30 to TRBJ2-1; D is uncertain. This CDR3 has 12 amino acids. V was clipped by 6 bases and J by 0 bases, with 6 bases between them. Germline V CDR1 and CDR2: GTSNPN, SVGIG (reference sequence).

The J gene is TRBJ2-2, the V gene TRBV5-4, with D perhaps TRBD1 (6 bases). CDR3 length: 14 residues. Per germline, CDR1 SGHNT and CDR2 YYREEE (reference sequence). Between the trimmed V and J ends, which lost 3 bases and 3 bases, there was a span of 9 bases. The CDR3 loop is CASSSGHYTGELFF. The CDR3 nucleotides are TGTGCCAGCAGCTCGGGACATTACACCGGGGAGCTGTTTTTT.

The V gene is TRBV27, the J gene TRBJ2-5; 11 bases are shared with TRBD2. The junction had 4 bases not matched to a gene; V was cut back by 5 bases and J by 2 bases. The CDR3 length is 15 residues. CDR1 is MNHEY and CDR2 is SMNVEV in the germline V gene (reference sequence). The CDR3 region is CASSLLAGGQETQYF. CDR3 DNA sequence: TGTGCCAGCAGTCTCCTAGCGGGGGGTCAAGAGACCCAGTACTTC.

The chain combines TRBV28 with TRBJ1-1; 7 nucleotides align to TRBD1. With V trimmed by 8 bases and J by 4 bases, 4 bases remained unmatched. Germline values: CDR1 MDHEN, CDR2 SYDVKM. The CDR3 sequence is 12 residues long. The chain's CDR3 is CASEGAGTEAFF. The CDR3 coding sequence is TGTGCCAGCGAGGGGGCGGGCACTGAAGCTTTCTTT.

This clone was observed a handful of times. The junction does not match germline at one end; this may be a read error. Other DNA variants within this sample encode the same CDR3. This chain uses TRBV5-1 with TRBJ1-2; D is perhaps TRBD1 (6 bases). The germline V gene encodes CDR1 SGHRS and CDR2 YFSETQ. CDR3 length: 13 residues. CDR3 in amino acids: CASSLAGGWGYPF. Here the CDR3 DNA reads TGCGCCAGCAGCTTGGCGGGGGGCTGGGGCTACCCCTTC.

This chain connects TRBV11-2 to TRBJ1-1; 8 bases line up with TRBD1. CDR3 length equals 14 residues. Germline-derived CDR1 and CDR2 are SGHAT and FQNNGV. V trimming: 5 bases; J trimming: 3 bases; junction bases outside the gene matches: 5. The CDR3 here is CASSAYRGYTEAFF. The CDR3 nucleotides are TGTGCCAGCAGCGCATACAGGGGGTACACTGAAGCTTTCTTT.

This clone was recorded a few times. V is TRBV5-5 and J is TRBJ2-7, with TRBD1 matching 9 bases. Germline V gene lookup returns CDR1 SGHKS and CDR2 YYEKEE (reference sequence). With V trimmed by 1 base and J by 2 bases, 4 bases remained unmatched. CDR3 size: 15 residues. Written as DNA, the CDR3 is TGTGCCAGCAGCTTGTTGGGGACAGGGACCTACGAGCAGTACTTC. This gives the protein CASSLLGTGTYEQYF.

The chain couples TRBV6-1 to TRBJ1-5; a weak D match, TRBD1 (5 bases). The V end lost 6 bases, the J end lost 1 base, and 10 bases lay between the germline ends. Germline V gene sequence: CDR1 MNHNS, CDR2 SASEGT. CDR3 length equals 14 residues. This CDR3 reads CASRGGPSNQPQHF. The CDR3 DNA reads TGTGCCAGCAGGGGGGGACCAAGCAATCAGCCCCAGCATTTT.

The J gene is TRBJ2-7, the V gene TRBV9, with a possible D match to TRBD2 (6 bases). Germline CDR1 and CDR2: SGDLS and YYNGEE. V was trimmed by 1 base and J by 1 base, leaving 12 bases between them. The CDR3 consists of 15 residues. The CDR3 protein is CASSVSRGPSYEQYF. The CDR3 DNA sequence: TGTGCCAGCAGCGTATCGCGGGGACCTTCCTACGAGCAGTACTTC.

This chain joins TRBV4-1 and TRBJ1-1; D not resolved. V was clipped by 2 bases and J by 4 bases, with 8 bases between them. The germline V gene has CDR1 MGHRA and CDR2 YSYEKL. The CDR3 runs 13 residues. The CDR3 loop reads CASSQTRLTEAFF. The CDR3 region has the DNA TGCGCCAGCAGCCAAACACGCCTCACTGAAGCTTTCTTT.

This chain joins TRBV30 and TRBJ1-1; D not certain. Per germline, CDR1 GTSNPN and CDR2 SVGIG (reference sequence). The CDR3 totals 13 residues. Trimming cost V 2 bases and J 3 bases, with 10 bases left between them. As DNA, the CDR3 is TGTGCCTGGAGTATCGGGGTGTACACTGAAGCTTTCTTT. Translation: CAWSIGVYTEAFF.

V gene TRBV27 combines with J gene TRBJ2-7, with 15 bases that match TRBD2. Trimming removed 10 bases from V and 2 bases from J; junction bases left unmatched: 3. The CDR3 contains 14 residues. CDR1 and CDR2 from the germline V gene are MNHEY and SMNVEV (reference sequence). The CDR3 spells CATGLAGGPYEQYF. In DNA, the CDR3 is TGTGCCACCGGACTAGCGGGGGGGCCCTACGAGCAGTACTTC.

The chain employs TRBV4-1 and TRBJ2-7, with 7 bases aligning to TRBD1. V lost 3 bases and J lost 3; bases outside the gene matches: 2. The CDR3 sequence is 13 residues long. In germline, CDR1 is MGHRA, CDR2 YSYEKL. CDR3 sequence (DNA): TGCGCCAGCAGCCAGGGGACAGACTACGAGCAGTACTTC. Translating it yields CASSQGTDYEQYF.

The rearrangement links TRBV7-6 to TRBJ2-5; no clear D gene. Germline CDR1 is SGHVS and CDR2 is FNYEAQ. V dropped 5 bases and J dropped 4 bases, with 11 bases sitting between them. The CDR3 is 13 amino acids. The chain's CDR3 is CASSLTTTETQYF. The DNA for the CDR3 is TGTGCCAGCAGCCTCACTACGACAGAGACCCAGTACTTC.